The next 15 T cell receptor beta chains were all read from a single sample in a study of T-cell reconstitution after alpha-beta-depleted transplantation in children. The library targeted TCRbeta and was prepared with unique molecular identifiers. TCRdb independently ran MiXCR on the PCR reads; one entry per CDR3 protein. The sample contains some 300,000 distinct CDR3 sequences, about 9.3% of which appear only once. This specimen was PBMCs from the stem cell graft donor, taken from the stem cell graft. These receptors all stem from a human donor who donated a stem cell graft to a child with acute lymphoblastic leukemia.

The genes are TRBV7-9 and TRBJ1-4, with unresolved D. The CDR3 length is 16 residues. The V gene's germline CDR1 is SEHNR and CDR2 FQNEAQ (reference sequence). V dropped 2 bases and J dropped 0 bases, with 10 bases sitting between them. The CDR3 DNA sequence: TGTGCCAGCAGCTTAAGGGCGGGAACAACTAATGAAAAACTGTTTTTT. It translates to CASSLRAGTTNEKLFF.

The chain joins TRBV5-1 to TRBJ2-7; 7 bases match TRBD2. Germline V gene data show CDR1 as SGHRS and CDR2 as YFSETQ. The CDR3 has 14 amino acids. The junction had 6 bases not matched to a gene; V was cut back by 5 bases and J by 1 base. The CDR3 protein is CASRSGTGSYEQYF. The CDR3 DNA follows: TGCGCCAGCAGGAGCGGGACCGGGTCCTACGAGCAGTACTTC.

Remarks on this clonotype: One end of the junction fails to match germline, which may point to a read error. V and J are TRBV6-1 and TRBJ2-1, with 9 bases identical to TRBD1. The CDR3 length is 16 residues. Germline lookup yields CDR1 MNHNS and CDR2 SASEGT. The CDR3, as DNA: TGTTCCAGCAGCCACAGGGGGCTAGCGGCCTACAATGAGCAGTTCTTC. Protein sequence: CSSSHRGLAAYNEQFF.

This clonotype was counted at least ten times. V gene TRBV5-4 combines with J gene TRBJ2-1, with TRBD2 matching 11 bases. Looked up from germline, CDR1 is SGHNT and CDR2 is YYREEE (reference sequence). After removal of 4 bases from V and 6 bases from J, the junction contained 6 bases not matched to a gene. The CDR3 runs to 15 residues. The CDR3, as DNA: TGTGCCAGCAGCGCGGGACTAGCGGACGGCAATGAGCAGTTCTTC. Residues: CASSAGLADGNEQFF.

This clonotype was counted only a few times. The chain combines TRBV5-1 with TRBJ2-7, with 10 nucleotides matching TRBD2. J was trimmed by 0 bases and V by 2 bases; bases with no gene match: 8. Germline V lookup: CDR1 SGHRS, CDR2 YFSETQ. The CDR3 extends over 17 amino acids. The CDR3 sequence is CASSFASGSRSSYEQYF. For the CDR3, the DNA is TGCGCCAGCAGCTTTGCTAGCGGGAGTAGGAGCTCCTACGAGCAGTACTTC.

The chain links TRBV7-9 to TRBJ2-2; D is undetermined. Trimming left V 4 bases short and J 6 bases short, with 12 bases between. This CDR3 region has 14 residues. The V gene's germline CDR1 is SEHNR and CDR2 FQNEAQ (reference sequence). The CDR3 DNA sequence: TGTGCCAGCAGCTCGCTGGTCCTTTCCGGGGAGCTGTTTTTT. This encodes CASSSLVLSGELFF.

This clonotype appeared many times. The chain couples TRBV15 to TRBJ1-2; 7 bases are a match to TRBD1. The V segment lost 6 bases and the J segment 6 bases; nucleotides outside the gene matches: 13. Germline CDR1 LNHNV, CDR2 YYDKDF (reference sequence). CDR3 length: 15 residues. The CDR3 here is CATSTRAGGLDGYTF. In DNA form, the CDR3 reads TGTGCCACCAGTACGAGGGCAGGGGGTTTGGATGGCTACACCTTC.

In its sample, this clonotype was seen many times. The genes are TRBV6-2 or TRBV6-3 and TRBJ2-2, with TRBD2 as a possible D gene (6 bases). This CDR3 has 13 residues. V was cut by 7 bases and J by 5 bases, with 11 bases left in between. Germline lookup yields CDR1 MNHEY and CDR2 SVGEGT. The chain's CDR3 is CASTLGGTGELFF. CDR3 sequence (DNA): TGTGCCAGCACCCTGGGGGGTACCGGGGAGCTGTTTTTT.

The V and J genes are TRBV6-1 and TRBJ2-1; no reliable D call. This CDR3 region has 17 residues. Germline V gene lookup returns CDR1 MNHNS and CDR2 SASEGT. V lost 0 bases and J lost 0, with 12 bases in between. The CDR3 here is CASSEAKGRGSYNEQFF. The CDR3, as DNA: TGTGCCAGCAGTGAAGCGAAAGGTCGCGGCTCCTACAATGAGCAGTTCTTC.

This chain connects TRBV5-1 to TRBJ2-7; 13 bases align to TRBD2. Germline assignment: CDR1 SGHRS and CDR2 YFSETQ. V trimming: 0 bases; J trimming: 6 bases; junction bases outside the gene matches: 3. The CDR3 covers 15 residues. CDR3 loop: CASSLGTSGSSEQYF. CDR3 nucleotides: TGCGCCAGCAGCTTGGGGACTAGCGGGAGCTCCGAGCAGTACTTC.

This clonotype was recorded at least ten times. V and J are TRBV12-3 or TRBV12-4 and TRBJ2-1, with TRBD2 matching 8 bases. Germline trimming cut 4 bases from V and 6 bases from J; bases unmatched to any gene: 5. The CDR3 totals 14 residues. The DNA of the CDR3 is TGTGCCAGCAGTTCCGGGAGGGCTCCCAATGAGCAGTTCTTC. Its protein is CASSSGRAPNEQFF.

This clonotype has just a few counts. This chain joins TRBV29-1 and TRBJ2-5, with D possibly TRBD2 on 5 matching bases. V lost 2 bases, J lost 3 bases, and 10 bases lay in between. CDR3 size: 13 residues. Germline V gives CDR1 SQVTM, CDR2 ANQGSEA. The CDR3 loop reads CSVERREKETQYF. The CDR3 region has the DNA TGCAGCGTTGAACGCCGGGAAAAAGAGACCCAGTACTTC.

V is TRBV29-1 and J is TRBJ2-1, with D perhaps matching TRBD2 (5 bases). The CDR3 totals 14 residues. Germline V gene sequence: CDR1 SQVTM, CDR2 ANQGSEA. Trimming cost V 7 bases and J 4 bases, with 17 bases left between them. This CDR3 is CSAEGTGGYNEQFF. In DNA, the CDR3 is TGCAGCGCCGAGGGCACCGGTGGGTACAATGAGCAGTTCTTC.

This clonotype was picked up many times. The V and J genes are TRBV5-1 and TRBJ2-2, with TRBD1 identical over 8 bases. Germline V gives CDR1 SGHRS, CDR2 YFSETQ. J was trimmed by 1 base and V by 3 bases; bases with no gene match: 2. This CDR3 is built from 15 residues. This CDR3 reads CASSSGTGNTGELFF. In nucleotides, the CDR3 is TGCGCCAGCAGCTCCGGGACAGGGAACACCGGGGAGCTGTTTTTT.

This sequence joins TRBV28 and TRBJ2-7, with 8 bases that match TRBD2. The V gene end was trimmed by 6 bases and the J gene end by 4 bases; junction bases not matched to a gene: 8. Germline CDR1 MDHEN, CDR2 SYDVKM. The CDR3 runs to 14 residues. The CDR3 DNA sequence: TGTGCCAGCAGGCTAGCGGGCCCTTCTTACGAGCAGTACTTC. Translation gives CASRLAGPSYEQYF.